Below, one TCR beta chain is given with its context. V trimming: 1 base; J trimming: 5 bases; junction bases outside the gene matches: 4. Germline V gene sequence: CDR1 SGHVS, CDR2 FQNEAQ. The length of the CDR3 is 14 residues. TCRdb passed the RT-PCR reads through MiXCR, listing each CDR3 protein once. The table shows under 550,000 distinct CDR3 sequences, with approximately 7.8% occurring only once. The data originate from a study of response to subunit inactivated influenza vaccine. The receptor comes from a man aged 50 to 69 who received an inactivated influenza vaccine. The sequenced sample was PBMCs from blood, obtained around 25 months after vaccination. The gene calls are TRBV7-8 and TRBJ1-1; TRBD1 agrees at 7 bases. Here the CDR3 reads CASSLEVRGTEAFF. The CDR3 DNA follows: TGTGCCAGCAGCTTAGAGGTCAGGGGGACTGAAGCTTTCTTT.